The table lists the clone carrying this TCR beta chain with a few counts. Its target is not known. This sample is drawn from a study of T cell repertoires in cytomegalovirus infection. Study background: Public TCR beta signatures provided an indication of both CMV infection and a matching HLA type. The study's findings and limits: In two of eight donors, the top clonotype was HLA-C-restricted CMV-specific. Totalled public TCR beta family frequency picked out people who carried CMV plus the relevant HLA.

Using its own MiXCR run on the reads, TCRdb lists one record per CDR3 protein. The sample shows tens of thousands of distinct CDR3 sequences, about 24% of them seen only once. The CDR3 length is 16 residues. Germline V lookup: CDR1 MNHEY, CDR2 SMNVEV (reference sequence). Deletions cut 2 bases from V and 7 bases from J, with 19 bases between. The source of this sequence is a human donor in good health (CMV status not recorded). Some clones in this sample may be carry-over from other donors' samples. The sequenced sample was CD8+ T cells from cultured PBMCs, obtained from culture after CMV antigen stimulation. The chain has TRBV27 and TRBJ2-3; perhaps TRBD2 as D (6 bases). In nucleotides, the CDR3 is TGTGCCAGCAGTTTAACGTCGGGCGGGGCGACGAATACGCAGTATTTT. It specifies CASSLTSGGATNTQYF.